This T cell receptor (beta chain) was sequenced for a study of molecular identifiers for immune sequencing clone quantification. In its sample, this clonotype was seen a few times. Antigen specificity is unknown. This CDR3 spans 13 amino acids. From germline, CDR1 is SGHNT and CDR2 YENEEA. V shed 5 bases and J 5 bases; nucleotides not matched to a gene: 3. Regarding the study as a whole: Identical TCR molecules sharing a barcode could underestimate highly expanded clone sizes.

Libraries of naive CD8 cells were prepared from approximately 20,000 to 980,000 sorted cells using 10%, 30% or 50% RNA. Bulk TCR libraries were made with methods that had been previously described and with listed TCR primers. In TCRdb, the PCR reads were re-called with MiXCR into one record per CDR3 protein. Among over 300,000 distinct CDR3 sequences listed, roughly 24% were seen once. This chain links TRBV11-3 with TRBJ2-3; TRBD1 agrees at 8 bases. The TCR originated in a human donor in good health. Some libraries in this study had Jurkat cell RNA spiked in. The sequenced sample consisted of naive CD8+ T cells from blood, with Jurkat cell RNA spiked in. The subset: FACS-sorted CD8+CD4-CCR7+CD45RA+ naive T cells. For the CDR3, the DNA is TGTGCCAGCAGCGAGGACAGGGAAGATACGCAGTATTTT. Its protein is CASSEDREDTQYF.